This T cell receptor beta chain was obtained from a study of blood T cell repertoires in COVID-19 (dated by TCRdb to about 2020). Regarding the complete study: Samples covering the acute and convalescent phases of COVID-19 were provided by collaborators in the United States, Italy and Spain. The dataset comprised deeply sampled blood TCRbeta repertoires from subjects exposed to, actively infected with, or recovered from COVID-19. A de-identified subject ID, COVID-19 status, age in years and sex were almost always included in the sample metadata. HLA class I and class II types, where available, came from metadata supplied by the sample provider rather than from assay-based typing. The repertoires were made available in a free public database intended to serve as a resource for research on the immune response to SARS-CoV-2. The prospective study material was composed of cDNA or gDNA derived from T cells, B-cell-depleted T cells, or PBMCs. The samples were drawn from two sources: the first 160 participants of the ongoing ImmuneRACE study, and 1,254 subjects contributed by 6 global collaborators.

The germline V gene sets CDR1 to SGDLS and CDR2 to YYNGEE. The V end loses 3 bases and the J end loses 1 base, and a stretch of 10 bases separates them. The CDR3 covers 14 residues, taking in both the cysteine and the phenylalanine. This entry keeps only the CDR3 DNA: 42 bases, framed from base 1. The immunoSEQ Assay, a bias-controlled multiplex PCR, was used to amplify TCRbeta CDR3 regions from genomic DNA. Per the authors' processing: The number of nucleated cells in each sample was estimated from the amplification of reference gene primers within the assay. To quantify the absolute abundance of each unique TCRbeta CDR3 rearrangement, sequence reads were collapsed and filtered. For each sample, productive Simpson clonality was calculated by taking the square root of Simpson's diversity index across productive rearrangements. In TCRdb, the immuneACCESS table is reduced to in-frame sequences with V and J assigned. These tables do not hold every clone; where another copy was compared, an unresolved V gene accounts for under half, and the others remain unexplained. D and trimming were read from the DNA, whereas the V and J calls and clone size are those reported in that table. Across this sample there are about 68,000 clones, with 80% to 90% seen only once. 1.4% of the sample is in the top ten clones.

Overall results and qualifications from the work: The quantity of clinical and demographic metadata differed by source and by participant and was supplied without curation.

Whole blood was collected in K2EDTA tubes by collaborating institutions according to the institutions' own protocols. For TCRbeta analysis, collaborators shipped samples as frozen whole blood, isolated PBMCs, or DNA extracted from either of those sample types. As regards this clone: Its antigen is not yet known. Base qualities are not at hand, and no much larger clone is one base apart.

The sequence derives from an older woman with acute or convalescent COVID-19. The material sequenced was peripheral blood. The chain couples TRBV9 to TRBJ1-1; TRBD1 is perhaps the D gene, given 5 matching bases. The CDR3 region: CASSAGLTNTEAFF. The DNA is TGTGCCAGCAGCGCGGGACTGACGAACACTGAAGCTTTCTTT.